This T cell receptor (beta chain) stems from a study of T-cell memory formation after mild COVID-19. After 5'RACE with constant-segment primers, TCR alpha and TCR beta cDNA libraries carrying sample barcodes and UMIs were obtained. TCRdb redid the calling of the 5' RACE reads with MiXCR, one entry per CDR3 protein. Of 65,000 to 90,000 distinct CDR3 sequences listed, roughly 13% were seen once; the top ten hold more than 35%. Study-level points and caveats: Confirmation of SARS-CoV-2 specificity was lacking for second-wave clones peaking day 37.

The V and J ends lost 0 bases and 5 bases respectively, with 11 bases between them. This CDR3 has 16 residues. This clonotype has a single count. Its antigen is still unknown. The chain recombines TRBV23-1 with TRBJ1-6; D perhaps matches TRBD1 (6 bases). TRBV23-1 is treated as an ORF (open reading frame) with a function not yet certain. Input material: PBMCs or a T cell subset sorted from them (not recorded which). The clonotype originates from a young man who had mild COVID-19 (a few samples of this study predate the infection). Cell type and time point are not known. CDR3 sequence reads: CASSQSQAGDNSPLHF. The DNA of the CDR3 is TGCGCCAGCAGTCAATCCCAGGCAGGGGATAATTCACCCCTCCACTTT.